Listed below are T cell receptor beta chains from one sample, sequenced in a study of response to subunit inactivated influenza vaccine. TCRdb reprocessed the RT-PCR reads via MiXCR and lists one record per CDR3 protein. The repertoire holds approximately 700,000 distinct CDR3 sequences, with over 11% as singletons. Sequenced material: PBMCs from blood, taken 14 days before vaccination. The receptors were gathered from a middle-aged man who received an inactivated influenza vaccine. Each CDR3 is given without its conserved first and last residue. The order of the fields is J gene, V gene, clone size, CDR3 protein. Clone size is shown for a subset of rows, as once, few, many or a class of expanded clone.

TRBJ2-1 | TRBV9 | many | ASSVDYNEQF
TRBJ2-7 | TRBV19 | NA | ASSANLGSGYEQY
TRBJ1-1 | TRBV29-1 | few | SVEVQGGNTEAF
TRBJ2-5 | TRBV29-1 | many | SGDRRGETQY
TRBJ1-1 | TRBV11-2 | few | ASSMTGMAEAF
TRBJ2-5 | TRBV5-1 | NA | ASSWGLAGAVYQETQY
TRBJ1-2 | TRBV20-1 | many | SASEGSSNYGYT
TRBJ1-6 | TRBV9 | many | ASSVAWGYNSPLH
TRBJ1-1 | TRBV29-1 | NA | SVGPGMNTEAF
TRBJ2-2 | TRBV6-1 | many | ASRPQGTGSTGELF
TRBJ2-1 | TRBV30 | few | AWSASLGGYGQF
TRBJ2-3 | TRBV4-1 | few | ASMRGLAGVGDTQY
TRBJ1-3 | TRBV6-5 | few | ASSYLPADVSGNTIY
TRBJ1-3 | TRBV12-3/TRBV12-4 | few | ASRTQGGYTIY
TRBJ2-1 | TRBV5-6 | NA | ASSPGGSGVF
TRBJ1-4 | TRBV29-1 | NA | SVVPDRGEKLF
TRBJ1-5 | TRBV7-2 | few | ASSFESRSAQH
TRBJ2-7 | TRBV12-3/TRBV12-4 | few | ASSFSGTESEQY
TRBJ2-1 | TRBV6-1 | NA | ASRALAGVGNEQF
TRBJ2-2 | TRBV11-2 | NA | ASSLSDRGMAGELF
TRBJ2-7 | TRBV3-1 | NA | ASSQVAGADEQY
TRBJ2-7 | TRBV27 | NA | ASSFGISSYEQY
TRBJ2-5 | TRBV12-3/TRBV12-4 | many | ASSSQGGETQY
TRBJ2-5 | TRBV5-1 | many | ASSLAGRNQETQY
TRBJ1-4 | TRBV30 | NA | AWSLLQAANEKLF
TRBJ1-4 | TRBV30 | NA | AWRAGGTNEKLF
TRBJ2-3 | TRBV7-8 | NA | ASSSRRTTDTQY
TRBJ2-1 | TRBV9 | few | ASSVGLAGDPNEQF
TRBJ2-3 | TRBV4-2 | NA | ASSQVRQGMTDTQY
TRBJ1-1 | TRBV27 | NA | ASSLSGGVTEAF
TRBJ1-2 | TRBV3-1 | many | ASSQLGGPGYT
TRBJ2-7 | TRBV29-1 | many | SVVGQGAWEQY
TRBJ1-2 | TRBV18 | few | ASSPGPPPNYGYT
TRBJ2-3 | TRBV20-1 | many | SARLAGVDTQY
TRBJ2-3 | TRBV12-3/TRBV12-4 | many | ASALDREDTQY
TRBJ2-5 | TRBV20-1 | few | SLTSYGTQY
TRBJ1-2 | TRBV25-1 | few | ARQYSRGYT
TRBJ2-3 | TRBV12-3/TRBV12-4 | few | ASDSGSTDTQY
TRBJ2-5 | TRBV6-5 | NA | ASSYSVLGTQY
TRBJ2-3 | TRBV20-1 | few | SASPSGGLAQY
TRBJ2-3 | TRBV7-6 | few | ATSRPLYSSTDTQY
TRBJ2-1 | TRBV6-2/TRBV6-3 | NA | ASSGELAGGNEQF